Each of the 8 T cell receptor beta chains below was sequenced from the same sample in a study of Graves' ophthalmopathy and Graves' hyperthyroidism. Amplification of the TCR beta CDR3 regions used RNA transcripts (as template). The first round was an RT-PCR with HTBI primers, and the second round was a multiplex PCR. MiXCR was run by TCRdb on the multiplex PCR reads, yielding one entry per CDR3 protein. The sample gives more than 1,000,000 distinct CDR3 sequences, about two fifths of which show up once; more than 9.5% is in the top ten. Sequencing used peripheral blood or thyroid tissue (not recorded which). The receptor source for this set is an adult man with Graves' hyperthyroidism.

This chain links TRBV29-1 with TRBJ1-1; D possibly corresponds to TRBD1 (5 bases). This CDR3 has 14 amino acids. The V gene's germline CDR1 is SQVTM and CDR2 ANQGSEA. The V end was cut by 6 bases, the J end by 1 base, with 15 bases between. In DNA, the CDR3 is TGCAGCGTGGGGACGGGCAAAAGGAACACTGAAGCTTTCTTT. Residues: CSVGTGKRNTEAFF.

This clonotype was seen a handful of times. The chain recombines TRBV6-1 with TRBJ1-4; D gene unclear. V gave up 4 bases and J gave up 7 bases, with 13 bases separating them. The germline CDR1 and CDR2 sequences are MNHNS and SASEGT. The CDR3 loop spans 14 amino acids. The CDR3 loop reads CASSVAGFREKLFF. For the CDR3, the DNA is TGTGCCAGCAGTGTCGCGGGGTTCCGTGAAAAACTGTTTTTT.

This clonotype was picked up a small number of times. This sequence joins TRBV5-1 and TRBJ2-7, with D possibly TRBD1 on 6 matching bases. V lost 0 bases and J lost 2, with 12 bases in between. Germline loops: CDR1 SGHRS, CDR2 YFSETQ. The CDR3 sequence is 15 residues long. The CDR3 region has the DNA TGCGCCAGCAGCTTGGTTTCAGGGGTCACCTACGAGCAGTACTTC. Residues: CASSLVSGVTYEQYF.

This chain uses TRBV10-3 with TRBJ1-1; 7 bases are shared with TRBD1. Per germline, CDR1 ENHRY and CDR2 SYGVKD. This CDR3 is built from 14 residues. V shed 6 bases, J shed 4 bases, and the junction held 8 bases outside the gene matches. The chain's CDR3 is CAISGGGRRTEAFF. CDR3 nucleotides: TGTGCCATCAGCGGAGGGGGCAGGCGCACTGAAGCTTTCTTT.

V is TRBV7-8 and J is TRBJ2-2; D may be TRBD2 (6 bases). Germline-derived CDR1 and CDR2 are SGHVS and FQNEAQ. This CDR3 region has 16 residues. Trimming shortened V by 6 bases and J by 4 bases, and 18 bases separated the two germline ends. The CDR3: CASRSGPGTGTGELFF. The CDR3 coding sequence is TGTGCCAGCAGGTCTGGGCCCGGGACTGGCACCGGGGAGCTGTTTTTT.

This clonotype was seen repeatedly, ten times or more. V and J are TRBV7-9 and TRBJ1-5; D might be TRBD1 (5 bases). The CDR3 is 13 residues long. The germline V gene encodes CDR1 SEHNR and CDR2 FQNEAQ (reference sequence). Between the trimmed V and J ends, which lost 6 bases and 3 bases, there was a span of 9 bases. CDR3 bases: TGTGCCAGCAGGGGGGGAAACAATCAGCCCCAGCATTTT. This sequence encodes CASRGGNNQPQHF. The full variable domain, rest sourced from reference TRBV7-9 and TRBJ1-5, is DTGVSQNPRHKITKRGQNVTFRCDPISEHNRLYWYRQTLGQGPEFLTYFQNEAQLEKSRLLSDRFSAERPKGSFSTLEIQRTEQGDSAMYLCASRGGNNQPQHFGDGTRLSIL.

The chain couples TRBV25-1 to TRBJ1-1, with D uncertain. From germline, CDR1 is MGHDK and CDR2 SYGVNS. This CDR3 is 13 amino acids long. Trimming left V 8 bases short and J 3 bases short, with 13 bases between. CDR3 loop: CASLVGHYTEAFF. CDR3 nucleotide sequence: TGTGCCAGCTTAGTGGGTCACTACACTGAAGCTTTCTTT.

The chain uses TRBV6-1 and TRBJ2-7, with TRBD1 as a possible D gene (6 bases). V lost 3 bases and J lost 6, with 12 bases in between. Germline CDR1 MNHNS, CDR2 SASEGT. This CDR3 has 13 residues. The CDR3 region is CASSEDSAGEQYF. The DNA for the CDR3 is TGTGCCAGCAGTGAGGACAGCGCGGGCGAGCAGTACTTC.